The clone carrying this TCR beta chain was seen ten or more times. These data belong to a study of early T cells in non-severe SARS-CoV-2 infection. Turning to the study itself: Sequenced material consisted of bulk RNA (from unsorted whole blood), and chains were unpaired.

Unique molecular identifiers tagged individual cDNA molecules. TCRdb processed the 5' RACE reads anew with MiXCR; each CDR3 protein has one entry. Among 26,000 or so distinct CDR3 sequences listed, less than 5% were seen once. CDR1 and CDR2 from the germline V gene are SQVTM and ANQGSEA. This CDR3 comprises 13 residues. With 4 bases removed from V and 5 bases from J, the gap between germline ends came to 13 bases. The clonotype comes from an adult who was a healthcare worker with PCR-confirmed SARS-CoV-2 infection or an uninfected control (not recorded which). The sequencing sample was made of whole blood. The chain joins TRBV29-1 to TRBJ2-3; D not certain. CDR3 protein: CSVAQFDGDTQYF. Written as DNA, the CDR3 is TGCAGCGTTGCACAGTTTGACGGAGATACGCAGTATTTT.